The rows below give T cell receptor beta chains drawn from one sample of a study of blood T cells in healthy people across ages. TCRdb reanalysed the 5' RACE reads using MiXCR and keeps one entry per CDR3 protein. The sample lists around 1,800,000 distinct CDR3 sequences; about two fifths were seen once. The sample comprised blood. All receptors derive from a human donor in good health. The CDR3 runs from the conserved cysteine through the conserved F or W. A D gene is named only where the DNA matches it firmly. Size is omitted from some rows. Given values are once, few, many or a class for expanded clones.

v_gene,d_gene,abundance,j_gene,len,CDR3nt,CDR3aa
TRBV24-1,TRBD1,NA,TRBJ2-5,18,TGTGCCACCAGTGACCCAACCGCGGACAGGGGTGATCAAGAGACCCAGTACTTC,CATSDPTADRGDQETQYF
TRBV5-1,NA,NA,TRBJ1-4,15,TGCGCCAGCAGCTTGCGGACAACAACTAATGAAAAACTGTTTTTT,CASSLRTTTNEKLFF
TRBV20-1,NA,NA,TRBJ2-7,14,TGCAGTGCTAGGGGTTTAGGGGGGTCCTACGAGCAGTACTTC,CSARGLGGSYEQYF
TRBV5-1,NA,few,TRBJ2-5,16,TGCGCCAGCAGCTTACGAACACAGGGTGCCCAAGAGACCCAGTACTTC,CASSLRTQGAQETQYF
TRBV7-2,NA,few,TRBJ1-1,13,TGTGCCAGCAGTTTAGCCCCTAAGGTAGAAGCTTTCTTT,CASSLAPKVEAFF
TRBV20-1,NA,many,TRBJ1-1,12,TGCAGTGCTTTTCTGGGGAGCACTGAAGCTTTCTTT,CSAFLGSTEAFF
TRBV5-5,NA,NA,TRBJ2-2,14,TGTGCCAGCAGGCCGGATACCAACACCGGGGAGCTGTTTTTT,CASRPDTNTGELFF
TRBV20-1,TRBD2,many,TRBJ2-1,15,TGCAGTGCTATCTCCACTAGCGGCGTTGGTGATGAGCAGTTCTTC,CSAISTSGVGDEQFF
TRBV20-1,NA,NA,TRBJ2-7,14,TGCAGTGCTCGCAAAAGACAGGGAGGATACGAGCAGTACTTC,CSARKRQGGYEQYF
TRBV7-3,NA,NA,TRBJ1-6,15,TGTGCCAGCAGCTTACAAGGAGGGAAGAATTCACCCCTCCACTTT,CASSLQGGKNSPLHF
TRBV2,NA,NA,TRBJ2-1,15,TGTGCCAGCAGTGATGGCCTAGCAGACTACAATGAGCAGTTCTTC,CASSDGLADYNEQFF
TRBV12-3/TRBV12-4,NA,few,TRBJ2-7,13,TGTGCCAGCAGTTTAGAAGCTAGAGTTGGGCAGTACTTC,CASSLEARVGQYF
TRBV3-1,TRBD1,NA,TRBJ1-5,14,TGTGCCAGCGCCGGTGGAGGGGGCGGACAGCCCCAGCATTTT,CASAGGGGGQPQHF
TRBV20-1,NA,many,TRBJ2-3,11,TGCAGTGCTAGCCCGGCGGATACGCAGTATTTT,CSASPADTQYF
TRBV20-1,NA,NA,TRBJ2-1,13,TGCAGTGCTCGGACCACTAGGAACAATGAGCAGTTCTTC,CSARTTRNNEQFF
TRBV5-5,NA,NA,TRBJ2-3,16,TGTGCCAGCAGCTCGGTGCGAACCCGCGACACAGGTACGCAGTATTTT,CASSSVRTRDTGTQYF